This T cell receptor beta chain originates from a study of technical replicates of blood from a few donors. The CDR3 is 15 amino acids. The germline V gene has CDR1 LGHNA and CDR2 YNFKEQ. The J segment lost 4 bases and the V segment lost 1 base, leaving 4 bases of the junction unmatched. Sequencing used immunoSEQ multiplex PCR; TCRdb keeps in-frame clones, though not all of them. The table has about 83,000 clones, approximately 90% seen once; the top ten hold about 0.23%. The chain couples TRBV4-2 to TRBJ2-5; 9 bases match TRBD2. Material: T cells isolated from PBMCs. The TCR originated in a human donor in good health. The CDR3, as DNA: TGTGCCAGCAGCCAAGGGGCGGGGGGGCCAGAGACCCAGTACTTC. It codes for CASSQGAGGPETQYF.